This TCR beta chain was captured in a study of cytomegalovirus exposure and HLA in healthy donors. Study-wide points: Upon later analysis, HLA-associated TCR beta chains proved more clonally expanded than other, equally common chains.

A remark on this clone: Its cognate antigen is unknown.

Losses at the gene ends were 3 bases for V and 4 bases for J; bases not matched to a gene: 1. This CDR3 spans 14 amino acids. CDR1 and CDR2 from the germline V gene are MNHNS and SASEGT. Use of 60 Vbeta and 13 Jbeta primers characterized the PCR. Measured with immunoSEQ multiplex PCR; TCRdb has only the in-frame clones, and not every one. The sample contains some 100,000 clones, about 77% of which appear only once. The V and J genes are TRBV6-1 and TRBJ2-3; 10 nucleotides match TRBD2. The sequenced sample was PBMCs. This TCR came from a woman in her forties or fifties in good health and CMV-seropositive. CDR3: CASSEGTSADTQYF. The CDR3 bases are TGTGCCAGCAGTGAGGGGACTAGCGCAGATACGCAGTATTTT.